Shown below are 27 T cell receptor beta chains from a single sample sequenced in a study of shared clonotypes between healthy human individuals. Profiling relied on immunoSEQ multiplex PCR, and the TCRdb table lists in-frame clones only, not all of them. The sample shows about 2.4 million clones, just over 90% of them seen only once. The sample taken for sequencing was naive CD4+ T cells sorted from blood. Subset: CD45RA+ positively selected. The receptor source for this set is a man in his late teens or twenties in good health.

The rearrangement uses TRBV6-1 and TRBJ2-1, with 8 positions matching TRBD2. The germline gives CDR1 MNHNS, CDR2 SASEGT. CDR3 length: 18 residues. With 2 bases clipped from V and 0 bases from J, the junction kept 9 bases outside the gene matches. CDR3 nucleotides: TGTGCCAGCAGTGAATGGGAGCGGGGGCTAAGCTCCTACAATGAGCAGTTCTTC. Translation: CASSEWERGLSSYNEQFF.

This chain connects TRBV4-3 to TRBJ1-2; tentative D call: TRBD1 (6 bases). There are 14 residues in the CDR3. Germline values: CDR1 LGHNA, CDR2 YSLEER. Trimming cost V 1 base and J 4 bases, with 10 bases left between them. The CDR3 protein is CASSQAGTSYGYTF. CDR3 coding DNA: TGCGCCAGCAGCCAAGCCGGGACATCCTATGGCTACACCTTC.

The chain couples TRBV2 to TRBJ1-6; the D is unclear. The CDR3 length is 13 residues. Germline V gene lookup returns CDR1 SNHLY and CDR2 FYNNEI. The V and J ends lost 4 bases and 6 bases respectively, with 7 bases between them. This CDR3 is CASSGATNSPLHF. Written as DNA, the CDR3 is TGTGCCAGCAGTGGGGCAACTAATTCACCCCTCCACTTT.

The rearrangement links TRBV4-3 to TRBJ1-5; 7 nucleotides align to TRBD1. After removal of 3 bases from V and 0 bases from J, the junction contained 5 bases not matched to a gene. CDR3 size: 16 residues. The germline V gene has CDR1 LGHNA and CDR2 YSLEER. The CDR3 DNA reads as TGCGCCAGCAGCCAGTACAGGGGAAATAGCAATCAGCCCCAGCATTTT. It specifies CASSQYRGNSNQPQHF.

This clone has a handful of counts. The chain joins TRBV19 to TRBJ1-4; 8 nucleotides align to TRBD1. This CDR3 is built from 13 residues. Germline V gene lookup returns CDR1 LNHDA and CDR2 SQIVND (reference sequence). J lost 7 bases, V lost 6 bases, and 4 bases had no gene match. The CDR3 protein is CASSEQGGEKLFF. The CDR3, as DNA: TGTGCCAGTAGCGAACAGGGGGGTGAAAAACTGTTTTTT.

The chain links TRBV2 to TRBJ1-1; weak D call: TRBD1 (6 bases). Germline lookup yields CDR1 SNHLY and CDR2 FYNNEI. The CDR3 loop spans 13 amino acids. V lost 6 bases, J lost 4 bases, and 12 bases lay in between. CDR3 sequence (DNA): TGTGCCAGCAGGGACCGGGACATCACTGAAGCTTTCTTT. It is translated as CASRDRDITEAFF.

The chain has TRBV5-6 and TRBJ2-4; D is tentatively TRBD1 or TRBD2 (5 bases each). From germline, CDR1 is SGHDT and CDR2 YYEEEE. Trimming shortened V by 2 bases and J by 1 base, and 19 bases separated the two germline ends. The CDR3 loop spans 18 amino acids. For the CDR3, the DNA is TGTGCCAGCAGCTTAGGCAGGGACCATCGCCCCGCCAAAAACATTCAGTACTTC. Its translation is CASSLGRDHRPAKNIQYF.

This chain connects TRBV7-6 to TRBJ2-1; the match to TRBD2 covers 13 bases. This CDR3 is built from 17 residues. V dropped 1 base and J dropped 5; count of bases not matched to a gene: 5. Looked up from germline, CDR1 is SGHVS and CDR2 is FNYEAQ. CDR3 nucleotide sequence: TGTGCCAGCAGCTTAGGGACTAGCGGGGGCCTTAACAATGAGCAGTTCTTC. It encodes CASSLGTSGGLNNEQFF.

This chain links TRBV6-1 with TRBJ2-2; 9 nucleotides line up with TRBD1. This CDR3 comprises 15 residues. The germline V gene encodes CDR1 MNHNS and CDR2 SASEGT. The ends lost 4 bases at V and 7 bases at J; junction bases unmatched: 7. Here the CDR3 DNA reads TGTGCCAGCAGTGTGACAGGGGGAAGGGGCGGGGAGCTGTTTTTT. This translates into CASSVTGGRGGELFF.

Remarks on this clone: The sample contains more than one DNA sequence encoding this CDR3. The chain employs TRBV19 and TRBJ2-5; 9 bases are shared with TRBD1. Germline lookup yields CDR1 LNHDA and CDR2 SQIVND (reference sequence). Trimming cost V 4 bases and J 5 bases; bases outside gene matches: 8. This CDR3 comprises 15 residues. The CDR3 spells CASSTGQGIRETQYF. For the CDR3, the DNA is TGTGCCAGTAGTACAGGACAGGGGATTCGGGAGACCCAGTACTTC.

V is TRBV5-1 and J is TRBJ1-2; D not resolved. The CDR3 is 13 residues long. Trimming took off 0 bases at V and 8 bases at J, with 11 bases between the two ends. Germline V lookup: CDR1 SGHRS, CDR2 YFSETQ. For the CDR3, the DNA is TGCGCCAGCAGCTTGGATGCAGCGACCGGCTACACCTTC. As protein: CASSLDAATGYTF.

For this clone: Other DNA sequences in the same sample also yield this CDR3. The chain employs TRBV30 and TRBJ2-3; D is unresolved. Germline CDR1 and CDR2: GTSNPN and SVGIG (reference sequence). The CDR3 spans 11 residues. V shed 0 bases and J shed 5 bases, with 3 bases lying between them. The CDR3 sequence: CAWSVLDTQYF. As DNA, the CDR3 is TGTGCCTGGAGTGTACTAGATACGCAGTATTTT.

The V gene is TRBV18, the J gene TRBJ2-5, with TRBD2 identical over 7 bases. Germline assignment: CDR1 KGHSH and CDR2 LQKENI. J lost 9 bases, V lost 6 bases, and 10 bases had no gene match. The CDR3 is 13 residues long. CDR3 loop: CASSPGLEASQYF. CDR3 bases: TGTGCCAGCTCCCCCGGACTAGAGGCTTCCCAGTACTTC.

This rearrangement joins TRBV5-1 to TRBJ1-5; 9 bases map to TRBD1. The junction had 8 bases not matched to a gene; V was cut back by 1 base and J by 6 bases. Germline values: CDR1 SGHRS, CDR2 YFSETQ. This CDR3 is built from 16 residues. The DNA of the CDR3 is TGCGCCAGCAGCTTGACAGGGGGCCCGATAGGTCAGCCCCAGCATTTT. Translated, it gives CASSLTGGPIGQPQHF.

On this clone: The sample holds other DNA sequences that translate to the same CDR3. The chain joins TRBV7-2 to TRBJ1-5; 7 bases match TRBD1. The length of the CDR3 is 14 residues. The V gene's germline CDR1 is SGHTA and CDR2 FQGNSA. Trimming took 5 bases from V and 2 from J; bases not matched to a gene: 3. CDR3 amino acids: CASSLGQGNQPQHF. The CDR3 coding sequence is TGTGCCAGCAGCCTCGGACAGGGCAATCAGCCCCAGCATTTT.

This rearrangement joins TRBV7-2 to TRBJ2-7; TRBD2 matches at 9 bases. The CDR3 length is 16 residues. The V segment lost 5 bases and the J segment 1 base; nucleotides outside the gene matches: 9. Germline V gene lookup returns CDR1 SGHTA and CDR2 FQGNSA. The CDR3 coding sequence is TGTGCCAGCAGCCCCATAAGAGCGGGAGGTTCCTACGAGCAGTACTTC. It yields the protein CASSPIRAGGSYEQYF.

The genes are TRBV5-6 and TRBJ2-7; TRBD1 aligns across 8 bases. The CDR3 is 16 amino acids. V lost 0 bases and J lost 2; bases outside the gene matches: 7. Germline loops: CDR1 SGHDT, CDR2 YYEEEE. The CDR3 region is CASSLAGQAITYEQYF. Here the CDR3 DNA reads TGTGCCAGCAGCTTGGCGGGACAGGCGATCACCTACGAGCAGTACTTC.

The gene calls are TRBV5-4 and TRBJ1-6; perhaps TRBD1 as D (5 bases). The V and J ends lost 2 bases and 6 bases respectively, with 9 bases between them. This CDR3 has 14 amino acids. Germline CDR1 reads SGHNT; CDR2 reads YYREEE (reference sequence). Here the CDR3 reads CASSFGAANSPLHF. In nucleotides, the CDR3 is TGTGCCAGCAGCTTTGGGGCAGCTAATTCACCCCTCCACTTT.

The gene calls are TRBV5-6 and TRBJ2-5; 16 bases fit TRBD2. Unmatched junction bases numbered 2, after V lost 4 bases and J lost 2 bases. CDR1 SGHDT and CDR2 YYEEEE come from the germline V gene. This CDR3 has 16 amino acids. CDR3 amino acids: CASSAGLAGGQETQYF. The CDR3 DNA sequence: TGTGCCAGCAGCGCGGGACTAGCGGGGGGGCAAGAGACCCAGTACTTC. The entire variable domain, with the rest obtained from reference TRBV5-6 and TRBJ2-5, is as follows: DAGVTQSPTHLIKTRGQQVTLRCSPKSGHDTVSWYQQALGQGPQFIFQYYEEEERQRGNFPDRFSGHQFPNYSSELNVNALLLGDSALYLCASSAGLAGGQETQYFGPGTRLLVL.

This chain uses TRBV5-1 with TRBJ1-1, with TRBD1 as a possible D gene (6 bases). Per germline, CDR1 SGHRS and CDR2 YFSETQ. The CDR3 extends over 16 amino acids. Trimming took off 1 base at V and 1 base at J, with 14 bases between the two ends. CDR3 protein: CASSLLQGGQNTEAFF. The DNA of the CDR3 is TGCGCCAGCAGCTTGTTACAGGGCGGGCAGAACACTGAAGCTTTCTTT.

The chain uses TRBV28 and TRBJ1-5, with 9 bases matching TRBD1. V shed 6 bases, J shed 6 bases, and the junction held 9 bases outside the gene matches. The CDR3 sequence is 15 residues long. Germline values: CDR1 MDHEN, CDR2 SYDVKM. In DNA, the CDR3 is TGTGCCAGCAGCTCCGGGACAGGGAGGATTCAGCCCCAGCATTTT. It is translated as CASSSGTGRIQPQHF.

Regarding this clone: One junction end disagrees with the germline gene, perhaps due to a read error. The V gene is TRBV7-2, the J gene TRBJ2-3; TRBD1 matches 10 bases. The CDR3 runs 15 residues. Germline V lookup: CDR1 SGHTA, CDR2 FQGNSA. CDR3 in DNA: TGTGCCAGCAGCTCACGGGACAGGGGTGCAGATATGCAGTATTTT. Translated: CASSSRDRGADMQYF.

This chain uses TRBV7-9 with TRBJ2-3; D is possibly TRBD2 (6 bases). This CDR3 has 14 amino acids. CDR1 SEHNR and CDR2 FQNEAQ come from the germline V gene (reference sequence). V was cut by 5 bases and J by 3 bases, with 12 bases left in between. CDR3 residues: CASSGGGSTDTQYF. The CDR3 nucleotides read TGTGCCAGCAGCGGCGGAGGGTCAACAGATACGCAGTATTTT. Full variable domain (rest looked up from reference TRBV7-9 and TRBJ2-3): DTGVSQNPRHKITKRGQNVTFRCDPISEHNRLYWYRQTLGQGPEFLTYFQNEAQLEKSRLLSDRFSAERPKGSFSTLEIQRTEQGDSAMYLCASSGGGSTDTQYFGPGTRLTVL.

CDR3 loop: CASSPKGGVNNSPLHF. Here the CDR3 DNA reads TGTGCCAGCAGCCCGAAGGGTGGGGTCAATAATTCACCCCTCCACTTT. The gene calls are TRBV7-9 and TRBJ1-6; no clear D gene. The germline CDR1 and CDR2 sequences are SEHNR and FQNEAQ (reference sequence). This CDR3 spans 16 amino acids. The V end was cut by 5 bases, the J end by 5 bases, with 16 bases between.

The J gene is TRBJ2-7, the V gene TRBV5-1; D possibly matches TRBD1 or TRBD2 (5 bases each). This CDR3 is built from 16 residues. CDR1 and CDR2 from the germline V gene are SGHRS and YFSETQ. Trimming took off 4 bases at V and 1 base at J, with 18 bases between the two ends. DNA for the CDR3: TGCGCCAGCAGCCCTGGTTTGGGGACGGCATCCTACGAGCAGTACTTC. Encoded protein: CASSPGLGTASYEQYF. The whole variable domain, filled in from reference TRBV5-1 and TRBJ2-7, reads KAGVTQTPRYLIKTRGQQVTLSCSPISGHRSVSWYQQTPGQGLQFLFEYFSETQRNKGNFPGRFSGRQFSNSRSEMNVSTLELGDSALYLCASSPGLGTASYEQYFGPGTRLTVT.

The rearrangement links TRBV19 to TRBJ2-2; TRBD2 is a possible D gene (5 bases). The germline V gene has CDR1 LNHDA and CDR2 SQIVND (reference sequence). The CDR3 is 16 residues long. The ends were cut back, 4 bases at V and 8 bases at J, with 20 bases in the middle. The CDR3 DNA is TGTGCCAGTAGTAAGATCCGAGCGGAGGACGCGGGGGAGCTGTTTTTT. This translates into CASSKIRAEDAGELFF.

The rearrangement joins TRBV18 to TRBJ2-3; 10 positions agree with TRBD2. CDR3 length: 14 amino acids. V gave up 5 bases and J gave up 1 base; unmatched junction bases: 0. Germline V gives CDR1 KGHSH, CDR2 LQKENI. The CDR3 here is CASSGLAGTDTQYF. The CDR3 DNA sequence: TGTGCCAGCTCAGGACTAGCGGGCACAGATACGCAGTATTTT.